This is a list of T cell receptor beta chains from one sample in a study of T cell responses to AZD1222 COVID-19 vaccine. Libraries were prepared by immunoSEQ multiplex PCR; TCRdb keeps only in-frame clonotypes and omits some of them. This sample has about 130,000 clones; approximately 90% occur once, and the top ten carry under 2%. The sample here was peripheral blood, taken on day 0 of AZD1222 vaccination. The receptors shown here come from an adult in good health. The CDR3 runs from the conserved cysteine through the conserved F or W. The D gene is left open where the match is weak.

cdr3_aa: CASSLTRDDREVRAFF; j_call: TRBJ1-1; d_call: TRBD1; v_call: TRBV5-1
cdr3_aa: CASSQGHFGGEQYF; j_call: TRBJ2-7; d_call: .; v_call: TRBV6-5
cdr3_aa: CASSHSGNNSPLHF; j_call: TRBJ1-6; d_call: .; v_call: TRBV4-1
cdr3_aa: CASRNPGPKNYGYTF; j_call: TRBJ1-2; d_call: .; v_call: TRBV25-1
cdr3_aa: CASSVAPNTEAFF; j_call: TRBJ1-1; d_call: .; v_call: TRBV9
cdr3_aa: CASSLVYRTDTQYF; j_call: TRBJ2-3; d_call: .; v_call: TRBV27
cdr3_aa: CASSPKQGVGEKLFF; j_call: TRBJ1-4; d_call: TRBD1; v_call: TRBV4-1
cdr3_aa: CASSQGGQRNQPQHF; j_call: TRBJ1-5; d_call: .; v_call: TRBV19
cdr3_aa: CASSFYAHRATYEQYF; j_call: TRBJ2-7; d_call: .; v_call: TRBV7-8
cdr3_aa: CASKLRVAGYGYTF; j_call: TRBJ1-2; d_call: .; v_call: TRBV28
cdr3_aa: CASSSKNNEMNTEAFF; j_call: TRBJ1-1; d_call: .; v_call: TRBV28
cdr3_aa: CATSSRQNTDTQYF; j_call: TRBJ2-3; d_call: .; v_call: TRBV24-1
cdr3_aa: CASSLEGQGALEQYF; j_call: TRBJ2-7; d_call: TRBD1; v_call: TRBV5-1
cdr3_aa: CASSPSAAGVGNTIYF; j_call: TRBJ1-3; d_call: .; v_call: TRBV18
cdr3_aa: CATSRQQDYGYTF; j_call: TRBJ1-2; d_call: .; v_call: TRBV15